The clone carrying this T cell receptor (beta chain) was observed a few times. Its antigen is currently unknown. Blood genomic DNA input for TRB amplification was about 240-550 ng. This entry comes from a study of T and B cells in COVID-19 patients. Study-wide background: Most recovered patients had mild to moderate COVID-19 treated as outpatients. About 90% of the 20 active-infection patients had comorbidities associated with unfavorable COVID-19 outcome.

TRB rearrangements were amplified by multiplex PCR with BIOMED2 TRB-A/B primers. TCRdb re-analysed the multiplex PCR reads in MiXCR, keeping a single row per CDR3 protein. The data contain roughly 4,700 distinct CDR3 sequences, 30% to 40% of them singletons. The study, taken as a whole, reports: Patients with COVID-19 reportedly showed strongly skewed T cell receptor beta variable and joining gene usage. There were 2,000 to 2,500 TCR clusters exclusive to the recovered cohort, a few dozen with low generation probability.

Trimming pared 6 bases from V and 12 bases from J, leaving 21 bases between. Germline assignment: CDR1 MNHNS and CDR2 SASEGT. The CDR3 has 13 residues. The TCR comes from a human donor who had recovered from COVID-19. Sequenced sample: blood. V and J are TRBV6-1 and TRBJ2-7; D possibly corresponds to TRBD2 (6 bases). DNA of the CDR3: TGTGCCAGCAGACCAGGACTAATACATTCCGCGTACTTC. The encoded protein is CASRPGLIHSAYF.